This T cell receptor (beta chain) was sequenced for a study of shared clonotypes between healthy human individuals. The CDR3 is made up of 13 amino acids. V was cut by 8 bases and J by 5 bases, with 15 bases left in between. Germline loops: CDR1 KGHSH, CDR2 LQKENI. Here immunoSEQ multiplex PCR was the method, and the copy in TCRdb shows in-frame clones only, minus some. The sample shows 1,500,000 or so clones, just under 99% of them seen only once. The source material was naive CD4+ T cells sorted from blood. Sample subset: CD45RA+ positively selected. The TCR sequence derives from a man aged 30 to 39 in good health. The chain recombines TRBV18 with TRBJ2-5; D is unclear. The DNA for the CDR3 is TGTGCCAGCACAAATTGGGGTGTTGAGACCCAGTACTTC. Translated: CASTNWGVETQYF.